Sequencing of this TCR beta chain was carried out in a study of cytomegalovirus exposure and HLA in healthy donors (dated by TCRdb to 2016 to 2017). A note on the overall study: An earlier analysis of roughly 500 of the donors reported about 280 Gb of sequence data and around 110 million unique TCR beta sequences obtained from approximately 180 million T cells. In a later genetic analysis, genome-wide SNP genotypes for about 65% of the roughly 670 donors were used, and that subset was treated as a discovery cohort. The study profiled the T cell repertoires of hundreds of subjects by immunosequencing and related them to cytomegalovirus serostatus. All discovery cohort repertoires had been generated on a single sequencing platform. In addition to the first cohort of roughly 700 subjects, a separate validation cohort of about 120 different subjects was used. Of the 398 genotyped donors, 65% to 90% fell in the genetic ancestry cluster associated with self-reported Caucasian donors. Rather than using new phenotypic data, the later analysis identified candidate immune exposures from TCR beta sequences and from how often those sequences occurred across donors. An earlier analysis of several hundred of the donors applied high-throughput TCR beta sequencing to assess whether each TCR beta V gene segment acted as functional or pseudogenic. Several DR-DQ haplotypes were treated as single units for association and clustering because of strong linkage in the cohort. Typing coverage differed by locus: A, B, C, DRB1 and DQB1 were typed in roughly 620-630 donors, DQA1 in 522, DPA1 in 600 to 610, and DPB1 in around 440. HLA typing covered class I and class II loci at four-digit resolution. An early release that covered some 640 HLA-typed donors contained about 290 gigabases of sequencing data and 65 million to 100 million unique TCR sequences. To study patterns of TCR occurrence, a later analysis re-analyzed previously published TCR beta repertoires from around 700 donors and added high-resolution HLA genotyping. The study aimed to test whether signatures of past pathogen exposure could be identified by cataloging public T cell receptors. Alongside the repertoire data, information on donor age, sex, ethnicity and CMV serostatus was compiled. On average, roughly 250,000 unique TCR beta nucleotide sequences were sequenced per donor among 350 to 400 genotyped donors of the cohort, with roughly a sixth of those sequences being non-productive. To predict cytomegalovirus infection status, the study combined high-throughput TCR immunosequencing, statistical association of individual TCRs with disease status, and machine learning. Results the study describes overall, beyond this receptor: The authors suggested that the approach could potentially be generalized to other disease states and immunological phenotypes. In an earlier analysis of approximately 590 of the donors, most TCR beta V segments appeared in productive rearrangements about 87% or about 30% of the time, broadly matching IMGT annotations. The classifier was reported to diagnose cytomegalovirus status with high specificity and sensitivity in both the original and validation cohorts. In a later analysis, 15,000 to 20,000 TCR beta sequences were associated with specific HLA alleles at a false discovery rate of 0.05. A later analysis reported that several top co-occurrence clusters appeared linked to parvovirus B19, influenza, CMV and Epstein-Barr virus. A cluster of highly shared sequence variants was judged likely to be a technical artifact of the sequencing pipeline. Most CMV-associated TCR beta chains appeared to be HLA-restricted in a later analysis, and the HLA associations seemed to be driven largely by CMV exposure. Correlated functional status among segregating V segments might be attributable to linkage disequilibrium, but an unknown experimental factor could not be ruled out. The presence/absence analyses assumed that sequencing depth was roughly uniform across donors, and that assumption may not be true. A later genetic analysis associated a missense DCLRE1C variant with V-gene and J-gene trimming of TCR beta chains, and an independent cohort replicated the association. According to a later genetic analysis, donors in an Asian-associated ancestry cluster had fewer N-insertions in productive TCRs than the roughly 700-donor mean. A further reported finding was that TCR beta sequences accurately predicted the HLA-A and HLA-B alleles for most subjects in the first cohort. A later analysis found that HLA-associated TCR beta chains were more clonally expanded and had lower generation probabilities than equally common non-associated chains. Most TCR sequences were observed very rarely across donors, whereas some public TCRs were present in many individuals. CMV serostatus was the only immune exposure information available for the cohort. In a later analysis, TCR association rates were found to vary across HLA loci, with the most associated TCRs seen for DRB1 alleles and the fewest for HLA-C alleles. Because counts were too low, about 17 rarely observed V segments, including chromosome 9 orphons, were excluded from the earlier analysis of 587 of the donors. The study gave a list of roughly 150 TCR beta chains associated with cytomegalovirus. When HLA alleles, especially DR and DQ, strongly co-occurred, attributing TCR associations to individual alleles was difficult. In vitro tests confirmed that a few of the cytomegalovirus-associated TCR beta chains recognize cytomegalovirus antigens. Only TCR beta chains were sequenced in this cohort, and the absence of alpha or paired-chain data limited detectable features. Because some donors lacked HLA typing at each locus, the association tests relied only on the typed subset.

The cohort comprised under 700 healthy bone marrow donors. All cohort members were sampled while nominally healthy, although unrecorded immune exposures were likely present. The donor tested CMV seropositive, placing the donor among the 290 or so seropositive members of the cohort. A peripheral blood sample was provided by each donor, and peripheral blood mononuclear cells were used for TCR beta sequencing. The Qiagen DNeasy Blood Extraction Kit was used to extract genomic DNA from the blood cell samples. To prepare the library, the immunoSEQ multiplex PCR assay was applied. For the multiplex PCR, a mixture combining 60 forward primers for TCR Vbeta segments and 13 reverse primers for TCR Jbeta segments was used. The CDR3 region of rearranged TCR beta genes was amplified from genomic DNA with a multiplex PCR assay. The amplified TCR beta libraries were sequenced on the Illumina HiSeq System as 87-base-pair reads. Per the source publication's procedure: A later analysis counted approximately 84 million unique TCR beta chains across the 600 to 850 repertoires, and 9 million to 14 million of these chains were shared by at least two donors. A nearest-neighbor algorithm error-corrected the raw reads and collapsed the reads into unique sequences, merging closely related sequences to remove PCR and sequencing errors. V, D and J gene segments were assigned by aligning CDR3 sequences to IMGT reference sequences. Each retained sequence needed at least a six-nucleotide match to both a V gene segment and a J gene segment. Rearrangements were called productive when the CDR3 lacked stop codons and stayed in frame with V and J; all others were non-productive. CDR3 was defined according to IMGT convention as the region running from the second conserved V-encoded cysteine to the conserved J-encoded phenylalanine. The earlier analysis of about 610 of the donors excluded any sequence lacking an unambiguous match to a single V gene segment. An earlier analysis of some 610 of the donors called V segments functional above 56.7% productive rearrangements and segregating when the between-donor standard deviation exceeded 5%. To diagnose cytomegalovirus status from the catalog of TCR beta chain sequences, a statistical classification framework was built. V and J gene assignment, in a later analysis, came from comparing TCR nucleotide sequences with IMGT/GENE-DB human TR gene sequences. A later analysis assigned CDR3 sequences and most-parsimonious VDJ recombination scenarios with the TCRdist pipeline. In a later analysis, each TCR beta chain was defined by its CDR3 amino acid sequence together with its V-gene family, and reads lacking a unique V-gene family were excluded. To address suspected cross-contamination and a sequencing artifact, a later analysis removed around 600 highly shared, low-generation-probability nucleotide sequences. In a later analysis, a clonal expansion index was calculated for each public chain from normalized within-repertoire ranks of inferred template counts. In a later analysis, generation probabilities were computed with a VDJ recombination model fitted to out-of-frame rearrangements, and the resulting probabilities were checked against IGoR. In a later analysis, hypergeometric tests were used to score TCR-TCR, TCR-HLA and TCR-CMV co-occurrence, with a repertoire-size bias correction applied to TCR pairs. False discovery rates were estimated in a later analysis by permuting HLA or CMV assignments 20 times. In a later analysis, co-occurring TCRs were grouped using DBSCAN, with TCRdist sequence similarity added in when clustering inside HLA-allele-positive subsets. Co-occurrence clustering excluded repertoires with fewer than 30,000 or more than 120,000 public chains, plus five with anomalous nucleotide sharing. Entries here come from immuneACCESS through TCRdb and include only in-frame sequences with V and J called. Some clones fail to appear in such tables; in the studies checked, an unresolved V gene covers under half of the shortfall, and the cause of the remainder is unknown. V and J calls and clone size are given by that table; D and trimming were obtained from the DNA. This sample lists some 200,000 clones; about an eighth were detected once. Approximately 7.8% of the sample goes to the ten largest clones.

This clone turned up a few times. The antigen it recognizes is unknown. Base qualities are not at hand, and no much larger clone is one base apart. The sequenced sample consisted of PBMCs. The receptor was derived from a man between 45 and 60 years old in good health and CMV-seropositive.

CDR3 region: CASNTGGGRDIVTEAFF. The DNA reads as follows: TGTGCCAGCAATACAGGGGGCGGACGGGATATCGTCACTGAAGCTTTCTTT. Rearrangement joined TRBV2 to TRBJ1-1; 9 nucleotides in the junction match TRBD1. Trimming takes 7 bases off V and 4 bases off J; junction bases not matched to a gene: 16. The CDR3 covers 17 residues, taking in both the cysteine and the phenylalanine. The retained sequence is limited to the CDR3, 51 bases, with the frame set at the first base. In the germline V gene, CDR1 corresponds to SNHLY and CDR2 to FYNNEI. Joined to the reference TRBV2 and TRBJ1-1 proteins, this CDR3 gives the full variable domain: EPEVTQTPSHQVTQMGQEVILRCVPISNHLYFYWYRQILGQKVEFLVSFYNNEISEKSEIFDDQFSVERPDGSNFTLKIRSTKLEDSAMYFCASNTGGGRDIVTEAFFGQGTRLTVV.